The source of this T cell receptor (beta chain) is a study of cytomegalovirus exposure and HLA in healthy donors. The PCR had 60 Vbeta and 13 Jbeta primers. Profiling relied on immunoSEQ multiplex PCR, and the TCRdb table lists in-frame clones only, not all of them. Of about 120,000 clones listed, around 80% were seen once; the top ten hold approximately 4%. Germline CDR1 and CDR2: LNHDA and SQIVND (reference sequence). The V gene end was trimmed by 10 bases and the J gene end by 8 bases; junction bases not matched to a gene: 5. This CDR3 comprises 13 residues. Sequenced input: PBMCs. This TCR was recovered from a man aged 25 to 45 in good health and CMV-seropositive. This rearrangement joins TRBV19 to TRBJ2-1, with 13 bases identical to TRBD2. The CDR3 sequence is CATWTSGSYEQFF. The CDR3, as DNA: TGTGCCACCTGGACTAGCGGGAGCTATGAGCAGTTCTTC.